These 11 T cell receptor beta chains originate from one sample sequenced in a study of T cells in localized non-small cell lung cancer. Here immunoSEQ multiplex PCR was the method, and the copy in TCRdb shows in-frame clones only, minus some. The table lists approximately 35,000 clones, approximately 90% of them singletons. The starting material was peripheral blood mononuclear cells, obtained before any cancer treatment. The receptors stem from a female donor over 55 with stage II lung adenocarcinoma.

The chain recombines TRBV6-6 with TRBJ2-3; the match to TRBD1 covers 8 bases. CDR1 is MNHNY and CDR2 is SVGAGI in the germline V gene (reference sequence). With 7 bases clipped from V and 1 base from J, the junction kept 7 bases outside the gene matches. The CDR3 has 15 amino acids. CDR3 coding DNA: TGTGCCAGCACCATTACAGGGGGTGGCACAGATACGCAGTATTTT. This gives the protein CASTITGGGTDTQYF.

The rearrangement uses TRBV9 and TRBJ2-2; D uncertain. The CDR3 totals 13 residues. V lost 4 bases and J lost 4, with 8 bases in between. CDR1 is SGDLS and CDR2 is YYNGEE in the germline V gene. This CDR3 is CASSPIITGELFF. The CDR3 DNA reads as TGTGCCAGCAGCCCTATAATCACCGGGGAGCTGTTTTTT. Looking up the rest from reference TRBV9 and TRBJ2-2 gives the full variable domain: DSGVTQTPKHLITATGQRVTLRCSPRSGDLSVYWYQQSLDQGLQFLIQYYNGEERAKGNILERFSAQQFPDLHSELNLSSLELGDSALYFCASSPIITGELFFGEGSRLTVL.

The V and J genes are TRBV4-3 and TRBJ1-1; D is unresolved. The CDR3 is 13 residues long. The germline V gene has CDR1 LGHNA and CDR2 YSLEER. V lost 0 bases to trimming and J lost 6 bases, with 8 bases between them. The chain's CDR3 is CASSQDFGAEAFF. CDR3 nucleotides: TGCGCCAGCAGCCAAGATTTCGGGGCTGAAGCTTTCTTT.

J is TRBJ2-1 and V is TRBV14; D unclear. This CDR3 contains 12 residues. Germline-derived CDR1 and CDR2 are SGHDN and FVKESK. Trimming shortened V by 1 base and J by 9 bases, and 7 bases separated the two germline ends. The CDR3 protein is CASSQGLREQFF. The CDR3 nucleotides are TGTGCCAGCAGCCAAGGGCTCCGTGAGCAGTTCTTC. The full variable domain, completed using reference TRBV14 and TRBJ2-1, is EAGVTQFPSHSVIEKGQTVTLRCDPISGHDNLYWYRRVMGKEIKFLLHFVKESKQDESGMPNNRFLAERTGGTYSTLKVQPAELEDSGVYFCASSQGLREQFFGPGTRLTVL.

The V gene is TRBV27, the J gene TRBJ2-5, with TRBD1 matching 9 bases. Germline V lookup: CDR1 MNHEY, CDR2 SMNVEV (reference sequence). This CDR3 has 15 amino acids. With V trimmed by 6 bases and J by 1 base, 6 bases remained unmatched. The DNA for the CDR3 is TGTGCCAGCAGGAGACCGGGACAGGGCCAAGAGACCCAGTACTTC. Translated, it gives CASRRPGQGQETQYF.

V usage is TRBV28 and J usage is TRBJ1-5, with D maybe TRBD1 (6 bases). This CDR3 has 15 amino acids. The V gene's germline CDR1 is MDHEN and CDR2 SYDVKM. The V and J ends lost 3 bases and 4 bases respectively, with 13 bases between them. DNA of the CDR3: TGTGCCAGCAGTTTTTCGCAGGGGTGGAATCAGCCCCAGCATTTT. Its protein is CASSFSQGWNQPQHF.

A note on this clone: Germline is not matched at one junction end, which may reflect a read error. The gene calls are TRBV5-1 and TRBJ2-5; D gene ambiguous. The CDR3 is 14 residues long. In germline, CDR1 is SGHRS, CDR2 YFSETQ. CDR3 bases: TGCGCCAGCAGCTTGGCCCCCGGGCAAGAGATCCAGTACTTC. It codes for CASSLAPGQEIQYF.

This clone was counted once. The gene calls are TRBV6-6 and TRBJ2-5; 13 nucleotides agree with TRBD2. Germline values: CDR1 MNHNY, CDR2 SVGAGI (reference sequence). The CDR3 is 15 residues long. V was pared by 6 bases and J by 3 bases, with 4 bases of the junction left unmatched. The CDR3 nucleotides read TGTGCCAGCAGCGCGGGACTAGCGGGGAAAGAGACCCAGTACTTC. Its protein product is CASSAGLAGKETQYF.

The chain couples TRBV7-9 to TRBJ1-2, with D unclear. The length of the CDR3 is 15 residues. Trimming cost V 3 bases and J 6 bases, with 17 bases left between them. CDR1 is SEHNR, CDR2 FQNEAQ, per germline (reference sequence). CDR3 nucleotides: TGTGCCAGCAGCTTTGCCGGACCGGACCCGGATGGCTACACCTTC. Translated: CASSFAGPDPDGYTF.

This sequence joins TRBV6-6 and TRBJ1-2; TRBD1 aligns across 12 bases. V was clipped by 5 bases and J by 8 bases; unmatched bases: 9. The CDR3 loop spans 15 amino acids. CDR1 is MNHNY, CDR2 SVGAGI, per germline (reference sequence). This CDR3 reads CASSPPGTGGGGYTF. Written as DNA, the CDR3 is TGTGCCAGCAGTCCTCCGGGGACAGGGGGCGGAGGCTACACCTTC.

The V and J genes are TRBV27 and TRBJ1-1, with D perhaps TRBD1 (6 bases). The CDR3 length is 17 residues. V lost 6 bases and J lost 2, with 22 bases in between. Per germline, CDR1 MNHEY and CDR2 SMNVEV (reference sequence). The CDR3 nucleotides are TGTGCCAGCAGCAAGGGGATCAGGGGAGGGTTAAACACTGAAGCTTTCTTT. Protein: CASSKGIRGGLNTEAFF.